This T cell receptor beta chain derives from a study of T cell repertoires in cytomegalovirus infection. Study background: It can be stated that public TCR beta signatures indicated CMV infection as well as a matching HLA type.

Note on this clonotype: The target antigen is unknown.

A single record per CDR3 protein comes from TCRdb applying MiXCR to the reads. The sample includes approximately 150,000 distinct CDR3 sequences, roughly 17% seen only once; the top ten take around 20%. Germline CDR1 MNHEY, CDR2 SVGEGT. There are 16 residues in the CDR3. Trimming removed 4 bases from V and 1 base from J, with 11 bases in between. Whole-study findings and limits: Cumulated frequencies of public TCR beta families served to identify carriers of CMV plus the relevant HLA. The ex vivo response showed dominance by HLA-C-restricted CMV-specific TCR beta clonotypes.

The chain couples TRBV6-2 or TRBV6-3 to TRBJ2-6; D is unclear. The sequence derives from a human donor in good health (CMV status not recorded). Some clones in this sample may be carry-over from other donors' samples. The material sequenced was CD8+ T cells from PBMCs. This chain's CDR3 is CASSSLVESGANVLTF. The CDR3 bases are TGTGCCAGCAGTTCCCTCGTGGAGTCTGGGGCCAACGTCCTGACTTTC.